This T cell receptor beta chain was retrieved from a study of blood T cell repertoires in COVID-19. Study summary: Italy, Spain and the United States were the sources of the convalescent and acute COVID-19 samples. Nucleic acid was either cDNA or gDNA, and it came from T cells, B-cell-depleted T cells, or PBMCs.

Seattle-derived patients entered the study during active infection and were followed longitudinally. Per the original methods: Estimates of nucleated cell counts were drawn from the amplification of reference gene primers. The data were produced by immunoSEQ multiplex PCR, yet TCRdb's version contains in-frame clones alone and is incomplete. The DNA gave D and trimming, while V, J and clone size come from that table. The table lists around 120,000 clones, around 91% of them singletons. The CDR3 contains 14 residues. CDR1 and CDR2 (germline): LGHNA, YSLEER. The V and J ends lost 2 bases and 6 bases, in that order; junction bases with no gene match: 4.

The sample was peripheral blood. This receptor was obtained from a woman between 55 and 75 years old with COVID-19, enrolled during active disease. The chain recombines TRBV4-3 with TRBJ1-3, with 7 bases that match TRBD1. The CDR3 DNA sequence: TGCGCCAGCAGCCAAACCCAGGGGGAAAACACCATATATTTT. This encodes CASSQTQGENTIYF.